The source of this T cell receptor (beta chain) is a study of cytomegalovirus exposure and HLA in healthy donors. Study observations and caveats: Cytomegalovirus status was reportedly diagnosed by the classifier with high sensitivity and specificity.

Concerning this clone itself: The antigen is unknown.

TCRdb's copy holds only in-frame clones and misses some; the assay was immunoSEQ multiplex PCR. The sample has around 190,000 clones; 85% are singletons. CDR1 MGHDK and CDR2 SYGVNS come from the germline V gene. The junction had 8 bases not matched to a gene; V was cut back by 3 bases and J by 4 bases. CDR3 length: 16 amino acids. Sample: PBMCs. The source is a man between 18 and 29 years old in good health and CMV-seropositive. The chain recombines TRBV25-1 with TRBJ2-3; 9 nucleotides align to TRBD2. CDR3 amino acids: CASSEGRGGLSDTQYF. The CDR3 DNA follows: TGTGCCAGCAGTGAGGGGCGGGGGGGCCTATCAGATACGCAGTATTTT.